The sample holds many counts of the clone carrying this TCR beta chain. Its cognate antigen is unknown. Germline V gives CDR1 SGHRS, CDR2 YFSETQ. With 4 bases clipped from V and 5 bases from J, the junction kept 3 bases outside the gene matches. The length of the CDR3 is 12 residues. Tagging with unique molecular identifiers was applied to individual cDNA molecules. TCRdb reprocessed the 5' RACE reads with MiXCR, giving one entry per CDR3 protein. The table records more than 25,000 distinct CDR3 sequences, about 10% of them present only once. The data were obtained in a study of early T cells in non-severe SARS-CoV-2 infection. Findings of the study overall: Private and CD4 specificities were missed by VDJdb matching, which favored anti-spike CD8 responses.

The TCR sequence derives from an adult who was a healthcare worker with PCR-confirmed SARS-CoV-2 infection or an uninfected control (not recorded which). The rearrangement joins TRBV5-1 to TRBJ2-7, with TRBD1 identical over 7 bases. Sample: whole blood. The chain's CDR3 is CASSPQGHEQYF. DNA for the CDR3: TGCGCCAGCAGCCCACAGGGGCACGAGCAGTACTTC.